The clone carrying this T cell receptor (beta chain) was seen only a few times. These data belong to a study of blood T cell repertoires in COVID-19. Per the germline V gene, CDR1 is LNHDA and CDR2 is SQIVND (reference sequence). Losses at the gene ends were 3 bases for V and 4 bases for J; bases not matched to a gene: 5. CDR3 length: 14 amino acids. TCRdb keeps only in-frame clones here, not all; method: immunoSEQ multiplex PCR. The sample has around 180,000 clones; 88% are singletons. The sequence was obtained from a man aged 60 to 69 with acute or convalescent COVID-19. The chain uses TRBV19 and TRBJ2-7; TRBD1 matches at 8 bases. Sequences were obtained from peripheral blood. CDR3 sequence reads: CASSIGRGLYEQYF. The CDR3 nucleotides read TGTGCCAGTAGTATCGGCAGGGGGCTGTACGAGCAGTACTTC.